This T cell receptor (beta chain) was observed in a study of T cell changes during pregnancy in multiple sclerosis. Profiling relied on immunoSEQ multiplex PCR, and the TCRdb table lists in-frame clones only, not all of them. Of around 39,000 clones listed, 88% are singletons. The ends were cut back, 8 bases at V and 2 bases at J, with 8 bases in the middle. CDR1 SNHLY and CDR2 FYNNEI come from the germline V gene. There are 12 residues in the CDR3. V usage is TRBV2 and J usage is TRBJ2-3, with D maybe TRBD2 (6 bases). The sequence was obtained from a female donor with multiple sclerosis, enrolled in a pregnancy study. Material: CD4+ T cells from peripheral blood mononuclear cells, obtained before pregnancy. CDR3 region: CASRTNTDTQYF. Here the CDR3 DNA reads TGTGCCAGCCGGACTAACACAGATACGCAGTATTTT.